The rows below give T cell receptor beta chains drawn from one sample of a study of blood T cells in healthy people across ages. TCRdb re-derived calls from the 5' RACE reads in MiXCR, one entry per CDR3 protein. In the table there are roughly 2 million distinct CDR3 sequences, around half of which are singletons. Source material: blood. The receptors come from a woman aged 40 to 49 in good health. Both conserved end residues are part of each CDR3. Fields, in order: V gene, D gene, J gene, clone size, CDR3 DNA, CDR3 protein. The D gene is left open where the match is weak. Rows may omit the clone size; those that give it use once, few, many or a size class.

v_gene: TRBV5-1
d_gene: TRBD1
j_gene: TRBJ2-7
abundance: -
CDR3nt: TGCGCCACTGCGACCGGGCAGGGGGCGTCCTACGAGCAGTACTTC
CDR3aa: CATATGQGASYEQYF

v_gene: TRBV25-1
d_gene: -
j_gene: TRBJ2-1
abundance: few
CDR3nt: TGTGCCAGCAGTGATGGGAGCGAGCAGTTCTTC
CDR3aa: CASSDGSEQFF

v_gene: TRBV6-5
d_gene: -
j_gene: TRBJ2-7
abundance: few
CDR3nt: TGTGCCAGCAGTTGGGTTAGCTCCTACGAGCAGTACTTC
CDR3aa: CASSWVSSYEQYF

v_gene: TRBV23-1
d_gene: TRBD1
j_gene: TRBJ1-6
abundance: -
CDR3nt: TGCGCCGCCGGACAGGGGTGTGATAATTCACCCCTCCACTTT
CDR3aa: CAAGQGCDNSPLHF

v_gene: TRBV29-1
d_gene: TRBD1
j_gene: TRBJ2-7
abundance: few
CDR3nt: TGCAGCGTTGAAGAGTCGGGACAGGGCTCCTACGAGCAGTACTTC
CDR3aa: CSVEESGQGSYEQYF

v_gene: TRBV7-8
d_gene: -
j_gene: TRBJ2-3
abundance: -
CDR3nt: TGTGCCAGCAGCCCCCGACTGGGCCCTCGAGTGGCAGATACGCAGTATTTT
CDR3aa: CASSPRLGPRVADTQYF

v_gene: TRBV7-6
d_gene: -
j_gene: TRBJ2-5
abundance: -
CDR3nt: TGTGCCAGCAGCTCCTCGCCGGGACGCTCCCAAGAGACCCAGTACTTC
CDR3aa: CASSSSPGRSQETQYF

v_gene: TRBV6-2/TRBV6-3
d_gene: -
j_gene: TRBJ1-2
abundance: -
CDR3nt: TGTGCCAGCAGGACCGATCTCTATGGCTACACCTTC
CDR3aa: CASRTDLYGYTF

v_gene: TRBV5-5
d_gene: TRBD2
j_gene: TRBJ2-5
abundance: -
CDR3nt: TGTGCCAGCAGCTTGGACTTAGCGGGGGGGCCGAGGGAGACCCAGTACTTC
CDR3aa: CASSLDLAGGPRETQYF

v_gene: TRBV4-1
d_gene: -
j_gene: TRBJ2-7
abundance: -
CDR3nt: TGCGCCAGCAGCCAAGATGAGATTATCAACACAATCTCCTACGAGCAGTACTTC
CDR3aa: CASSQDEIINTISYEQYF

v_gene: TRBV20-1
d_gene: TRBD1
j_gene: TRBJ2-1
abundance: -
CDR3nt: TGCAGTGCAACGACAGGGGGCGCAGAGACCCAGTTCTTC
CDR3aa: CSATTGGAETQFF

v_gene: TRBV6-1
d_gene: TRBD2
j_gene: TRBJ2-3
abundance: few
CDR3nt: TGTGCCAGCTGGGGGGGACCCAGCACAGATACGCAGTATTTT
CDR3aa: CASWGGPSTDTQYF

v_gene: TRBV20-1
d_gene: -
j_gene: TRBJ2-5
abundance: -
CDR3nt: TGCAGTGCTAGGGAGGGATGGCAAGAGACCCAGTACTTC
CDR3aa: CSAREGWQETQYF

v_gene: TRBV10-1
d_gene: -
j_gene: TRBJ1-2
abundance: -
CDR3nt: TGCGCCAGCAGTGATAAGTCGGGGGAAGGCTACACCTTC
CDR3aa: CASSDKSGEGYTF

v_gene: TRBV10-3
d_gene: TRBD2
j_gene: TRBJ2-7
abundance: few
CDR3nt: TGTGCCATCAGTGAAACGCCTGGACTAGCGGGGGGGGCCTACGAGCAGTACTTC
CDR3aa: CAISETPGLAGGAYEQYF

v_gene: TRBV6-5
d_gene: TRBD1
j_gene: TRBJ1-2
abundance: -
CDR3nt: TGTGCCAGCACCAAAGACAGGGCTCACTATGGCTACACCTTC
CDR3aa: CASTKDRAHYGYTF

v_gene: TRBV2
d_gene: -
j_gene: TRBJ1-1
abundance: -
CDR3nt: TGTGCCAGCAGTGAGGAGGAGGATGAAGCTTTCTTT
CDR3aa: CASSEEEDEAFF

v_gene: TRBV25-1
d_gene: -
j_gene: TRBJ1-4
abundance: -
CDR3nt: TGTGCCAGCAGCTCGACAGCCTATAATGAAAAACTGTTTTTT
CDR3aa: CASSSTAYNEKLFF

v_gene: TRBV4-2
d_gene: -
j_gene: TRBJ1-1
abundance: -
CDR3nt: TGTGCCAGCAGCCAAGGGGCAGAAAGAAACACTGAAGCTTTCTTT
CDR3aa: CASSQGAERNTEAFF

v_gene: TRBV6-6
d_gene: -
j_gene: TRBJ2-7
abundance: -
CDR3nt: TGTGCCGGCAGTGTCCTAGGGGTCGGCGAGCAGTACTTC
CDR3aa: CAGSVLGVGEQYF

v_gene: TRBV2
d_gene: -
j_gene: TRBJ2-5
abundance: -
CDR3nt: TGTGCCAGCAGAAGAACTAGGGAAAAGCAAGAGACCCAGTACTTC
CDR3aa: CASRRTREKQETQYF

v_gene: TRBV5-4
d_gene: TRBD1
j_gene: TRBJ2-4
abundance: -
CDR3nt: TGTGCCAGCAGCTACACAGGGGTCAAAAACATTCAGTACTTC
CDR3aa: CASSYTGVKNIQYF

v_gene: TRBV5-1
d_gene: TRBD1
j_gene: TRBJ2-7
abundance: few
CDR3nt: TGCGCCAGCACCGACCGGACAGGGGGTACCTACGAGCAGTACTTC
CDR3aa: CASTDRTGGTYEQYF

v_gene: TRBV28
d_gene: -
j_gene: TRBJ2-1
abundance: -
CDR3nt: TGTGCCAGCAGTTTATCCACTGGGGTTAATCAGTTCTTC
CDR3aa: CASSLSTGVNQFF

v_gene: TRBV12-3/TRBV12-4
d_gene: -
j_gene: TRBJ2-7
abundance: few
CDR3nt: TGTGCCAGCAACCCCGGACAGATCGCCCACGAGCAGTACTTC
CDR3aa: CASNPGQIAHEQYF

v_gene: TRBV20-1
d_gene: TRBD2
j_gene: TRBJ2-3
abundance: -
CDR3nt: TGCAGTGCACCGACGCCGGGACTAGCTACACCTAGGGATACGCAGTATTTT
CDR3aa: CSAPTPGLATPRDTQYF

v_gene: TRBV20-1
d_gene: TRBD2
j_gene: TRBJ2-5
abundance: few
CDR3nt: TGCAGTGCTCAACCTAGCGGGGGGGCCTGGGAGACCCAGTACTTC
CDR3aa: CSAQPSGGAWETQYF

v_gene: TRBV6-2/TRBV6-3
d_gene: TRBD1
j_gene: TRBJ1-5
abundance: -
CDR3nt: TGTGCCAGCAGTTACTCGAGGACAGGGGGATATCAGCCCCAGCATTTT
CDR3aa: CASSYSRTGGYQPQHF

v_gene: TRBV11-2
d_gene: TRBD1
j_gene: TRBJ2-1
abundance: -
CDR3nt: TGTGCCAGCAGCGACGGGACAGGGGGCTTGGATGAGCAGTTCTTC
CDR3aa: CASSDGTGGLDEQFF

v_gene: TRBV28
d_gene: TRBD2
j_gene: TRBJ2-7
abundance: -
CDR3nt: TGTGCCAGCAGCCCTGGAGGACTAGCGGGGGTATCCTACAATGAGCAGTACTTC
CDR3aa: CASSPGGLAGVSYNEQYF

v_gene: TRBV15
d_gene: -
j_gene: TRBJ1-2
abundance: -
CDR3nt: TGTGCCACCAGCAGAGAGGCAGGCTATGGCTACACCTTC
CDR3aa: CATSREAGYGYTF

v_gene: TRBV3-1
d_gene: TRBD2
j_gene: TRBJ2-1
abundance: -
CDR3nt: TGTGCCAGCAGCCAAGAAGGCGGGGGGGCCTCCTACAATGAGCAGTTCTTC
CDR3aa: CASSQEGGGASYNEQFF

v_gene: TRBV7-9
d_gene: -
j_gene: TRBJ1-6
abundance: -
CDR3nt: TGTGCCAGCAGCCAAGTCGGAGTCCTCCACTTT
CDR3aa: CASSQVGVLHF

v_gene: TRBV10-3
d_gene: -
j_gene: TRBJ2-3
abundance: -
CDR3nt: TGTGCCATCAGTGATCTGTCCTGGAGCACAGATACGCAGTATTTT
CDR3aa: CAISDLSWSTDTQYF

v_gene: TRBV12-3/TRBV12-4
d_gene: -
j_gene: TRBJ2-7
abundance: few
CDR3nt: TGTGCCAGCAGTCAAGATCTACTAATCGAGCAGTACTTC
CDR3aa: CASSQDLLIEQYF

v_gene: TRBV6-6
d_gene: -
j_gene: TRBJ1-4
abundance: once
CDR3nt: TGTGCCAGCACTTGGGATGAAAAACTGTTTTTT
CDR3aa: CASTWDEKLFF

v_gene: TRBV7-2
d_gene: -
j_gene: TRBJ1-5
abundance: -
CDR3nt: TGTGCCAGCAGCGAGTACCGAAATAGCAATCAGCCCCAGCATTTT
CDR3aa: CASSEYRNSNQPQHF

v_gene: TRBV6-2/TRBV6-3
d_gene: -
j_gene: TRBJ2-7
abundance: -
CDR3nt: TGTGCCAGCAGTAACCGCTCTTTGAGCTCCTACGAGCAGTACTTC
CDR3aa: CASSNRSLSSYEQYF

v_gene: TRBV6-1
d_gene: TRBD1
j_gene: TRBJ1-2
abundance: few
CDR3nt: TGTGCCAGCACCGAAGGGGGACAGGGGAGGTATGGCTACACCTTC
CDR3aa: CASTEGGQGRYGYTF

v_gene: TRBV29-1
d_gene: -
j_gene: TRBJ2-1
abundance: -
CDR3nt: TGCAGCGCGGAGGACCCTCTTGGGATGGATGAGCAGTTCTTC
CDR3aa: CSAEDPLGMDEQFF

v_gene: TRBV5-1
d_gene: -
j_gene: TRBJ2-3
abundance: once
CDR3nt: TGCGCCAGCAGCTTGGCTGAGGGGTTTGGAGATACGCAGTATTTT
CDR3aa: CASSLAEGFGDTQYF

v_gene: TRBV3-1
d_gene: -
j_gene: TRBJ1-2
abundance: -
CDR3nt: TGTGCCAGCAGCCAAGATATCGCGGGAGGCTACACCTTC
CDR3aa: CASSQDIAGGYTF

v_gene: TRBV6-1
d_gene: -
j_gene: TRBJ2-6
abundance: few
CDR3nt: TGTGCCAGCAGTGAATTGGCAGGGGTATCTGGGGCCAACGTCCTGACTTTC
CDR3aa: CASSELAGVSGANVLTF

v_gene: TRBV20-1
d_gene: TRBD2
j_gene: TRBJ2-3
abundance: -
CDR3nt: TGCAGTGCTAGAGATAGCGGGGGGGCCACAGATACGCAGTATTTT
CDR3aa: CSARDSGGATDTQYF